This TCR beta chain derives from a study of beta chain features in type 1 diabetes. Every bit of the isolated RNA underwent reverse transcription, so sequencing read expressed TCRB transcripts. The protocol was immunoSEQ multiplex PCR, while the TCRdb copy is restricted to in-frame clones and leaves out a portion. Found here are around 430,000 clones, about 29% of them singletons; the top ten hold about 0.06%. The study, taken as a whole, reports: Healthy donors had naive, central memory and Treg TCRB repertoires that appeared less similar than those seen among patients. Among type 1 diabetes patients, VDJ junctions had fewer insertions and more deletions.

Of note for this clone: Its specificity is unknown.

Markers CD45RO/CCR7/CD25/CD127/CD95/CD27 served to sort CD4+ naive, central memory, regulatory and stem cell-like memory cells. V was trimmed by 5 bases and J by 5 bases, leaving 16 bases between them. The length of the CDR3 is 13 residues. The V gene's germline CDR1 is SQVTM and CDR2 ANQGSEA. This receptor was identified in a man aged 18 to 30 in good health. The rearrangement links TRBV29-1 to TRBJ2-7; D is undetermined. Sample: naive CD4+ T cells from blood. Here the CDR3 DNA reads TGCAGCGTTATCACCGGGCCCAGGCACGAGCAGTACTTC. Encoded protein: CSVITGPRHEQYF.